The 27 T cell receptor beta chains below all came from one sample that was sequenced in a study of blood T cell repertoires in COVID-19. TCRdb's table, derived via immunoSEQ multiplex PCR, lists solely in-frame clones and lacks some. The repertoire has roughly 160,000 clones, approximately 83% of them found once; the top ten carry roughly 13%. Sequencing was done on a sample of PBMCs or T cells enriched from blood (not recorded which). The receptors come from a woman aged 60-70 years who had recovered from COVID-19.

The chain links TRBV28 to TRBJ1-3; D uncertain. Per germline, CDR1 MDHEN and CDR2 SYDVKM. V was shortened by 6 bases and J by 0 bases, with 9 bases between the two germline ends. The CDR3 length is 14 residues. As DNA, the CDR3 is TGTGCCAGCAGCCCGGCAGGCTCTGGAAACACCATATATTTT. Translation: CASSPAGSGNTIYF.

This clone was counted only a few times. CDR3 nucleotides: TGTGCCAGCAGCTTAGGGACTAGCGGGAGTAGGGATGAGCAGTTCTTC. It specifies CASSLGTSGSRDEQFF. V usage is TRBV11-1 and J usage is TRBJ2-1, with 13 nucleotides matching TRBD2. This CDR3 contains 16 residues. Germline values: CDR1 SGHAT, CDR2 FQDESV (reference sequence). J gave up 8 bases and V 1 base, and 5 bases lay outside the gene matches.

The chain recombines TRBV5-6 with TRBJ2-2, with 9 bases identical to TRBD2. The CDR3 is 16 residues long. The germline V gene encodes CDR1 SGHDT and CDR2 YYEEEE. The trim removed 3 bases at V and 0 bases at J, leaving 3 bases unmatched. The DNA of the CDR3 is TGTGCCAGCAGCTGGGGACTAGCAGCGAACACCGGGGAGCTGTTTTTT. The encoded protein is CASSWGLAANTGELFF.

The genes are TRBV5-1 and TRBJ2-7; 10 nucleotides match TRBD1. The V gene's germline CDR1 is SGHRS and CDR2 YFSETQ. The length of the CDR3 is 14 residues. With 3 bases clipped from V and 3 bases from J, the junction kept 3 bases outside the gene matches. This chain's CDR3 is CASSWGQGSYEQYF. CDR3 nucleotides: TGCGCCAGCAGCTGGGGACAGGGGAGCTACGAGCAGTACTTC.

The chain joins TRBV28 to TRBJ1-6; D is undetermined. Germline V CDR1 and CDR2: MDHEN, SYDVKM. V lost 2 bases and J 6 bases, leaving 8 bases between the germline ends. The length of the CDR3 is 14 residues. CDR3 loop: CASSLHSRNSPLHF. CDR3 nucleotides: TGTGCCAGCAGTTTACACAGCCGTAATTCACCCCTCCACTTT.

CDR3 protein: CARSPPGEANIQYF. Here the CDR3 DNA reads TGTGCCAGAAGCCCTCCGGGAGAAGCGAACATTCAGTACTTC. The rearrangement joins TRBV7-5 to TRBJ2-4; the table's D call TRBD2 went unverified against the DNA. TRBV7-5 is described as a pseudogene. This CDR3 is built from 14 residues.

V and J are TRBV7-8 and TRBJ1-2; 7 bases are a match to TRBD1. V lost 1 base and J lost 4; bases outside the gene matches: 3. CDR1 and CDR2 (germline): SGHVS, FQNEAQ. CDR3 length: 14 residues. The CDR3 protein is CASSLERGPYGYTF. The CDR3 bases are TGTGCCAGCAGCTTAGAGAGGGGGCCCTATGGCTACACCTTC.

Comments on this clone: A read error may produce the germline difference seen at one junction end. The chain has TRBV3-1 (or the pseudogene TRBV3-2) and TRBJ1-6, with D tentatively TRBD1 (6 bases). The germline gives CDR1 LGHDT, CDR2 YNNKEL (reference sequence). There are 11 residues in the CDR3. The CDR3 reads CASSIPGQKVF. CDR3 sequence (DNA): TGTGCCAGCAGTATTCCGGGACAAAAAGTTTTT.

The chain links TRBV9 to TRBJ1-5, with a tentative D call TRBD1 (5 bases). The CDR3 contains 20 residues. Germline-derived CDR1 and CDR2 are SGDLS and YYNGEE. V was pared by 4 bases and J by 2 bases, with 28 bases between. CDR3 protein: CASSLRMTGGGLFGNQPQHF. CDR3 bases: TGTGCCAGCAGCTTAAGGATGACGGGGGGAGGCTTGTTCGGCAATCAGCCCCAGCATTTT.

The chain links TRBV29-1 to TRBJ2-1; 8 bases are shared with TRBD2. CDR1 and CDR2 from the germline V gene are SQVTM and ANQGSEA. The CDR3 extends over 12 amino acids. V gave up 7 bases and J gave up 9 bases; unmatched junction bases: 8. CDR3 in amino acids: CSGGERESEQFF. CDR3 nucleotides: TGCAGCGGCGGAGAGCGGGAGAGTGAGCAGTTCTTC.

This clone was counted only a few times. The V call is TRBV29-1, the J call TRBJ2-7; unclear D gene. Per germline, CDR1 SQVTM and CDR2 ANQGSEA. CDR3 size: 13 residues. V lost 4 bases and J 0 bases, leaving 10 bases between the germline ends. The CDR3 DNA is TGCAGCGTTGTGGTCCCAGACTCCTACGAGCAGTACTTC. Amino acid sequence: CSVVVPDSYEQYF.

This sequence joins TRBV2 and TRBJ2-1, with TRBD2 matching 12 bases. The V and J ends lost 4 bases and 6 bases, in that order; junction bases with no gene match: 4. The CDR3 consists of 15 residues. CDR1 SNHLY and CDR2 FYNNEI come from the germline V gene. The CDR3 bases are TGTGCCAGCAGTGCCCCTAGCGGGGGGGTCAATGAGCAGTTCTTC. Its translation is CASSAPSGGVNEQFF.

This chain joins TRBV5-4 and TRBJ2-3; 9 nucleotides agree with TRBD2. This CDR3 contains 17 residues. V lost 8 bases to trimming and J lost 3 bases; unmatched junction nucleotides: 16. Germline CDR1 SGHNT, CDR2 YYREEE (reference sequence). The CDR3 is CASSLGTSSWGTDTQYF. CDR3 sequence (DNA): TGTGCCAGTTCCCTCGGGACTAGCAGTTGGGGGACAGATACGCAGTATTTT.

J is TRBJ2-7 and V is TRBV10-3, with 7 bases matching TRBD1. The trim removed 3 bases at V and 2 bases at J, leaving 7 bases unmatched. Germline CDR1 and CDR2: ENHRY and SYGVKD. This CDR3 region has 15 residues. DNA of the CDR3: TGTGCCATCAGTGACTCTTCGGGACAGACCTACGAGCAGTACTTC. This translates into CAISDSSGQTYEQYF.

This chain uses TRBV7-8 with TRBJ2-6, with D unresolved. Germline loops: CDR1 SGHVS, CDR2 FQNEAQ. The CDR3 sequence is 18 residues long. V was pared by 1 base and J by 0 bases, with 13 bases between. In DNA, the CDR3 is TGTGCCAGCAGCTTAGGAGGCTTACTATTCTCTGGGGCCAACGTCCTGACTTTC. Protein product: CASSLGGLLFSGANVLTF.

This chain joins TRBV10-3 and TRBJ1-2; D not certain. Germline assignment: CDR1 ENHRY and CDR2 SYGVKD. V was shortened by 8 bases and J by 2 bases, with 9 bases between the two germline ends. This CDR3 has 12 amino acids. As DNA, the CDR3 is TGTGCCATCTCGGGTGAGAACTATGGCTACACCTTC. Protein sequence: CAISGENYGYTF.

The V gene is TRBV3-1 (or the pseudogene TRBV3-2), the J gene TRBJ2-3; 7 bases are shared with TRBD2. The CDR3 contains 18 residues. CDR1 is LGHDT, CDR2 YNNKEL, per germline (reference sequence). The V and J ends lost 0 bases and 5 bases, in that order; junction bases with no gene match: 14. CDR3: CASSQDPRWGGTGDTQYF. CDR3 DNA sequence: TGTGCCAGCAGCCAAGATCCGCGGTGGGGGGGGACGGGAGATACGCAGTATTTT.

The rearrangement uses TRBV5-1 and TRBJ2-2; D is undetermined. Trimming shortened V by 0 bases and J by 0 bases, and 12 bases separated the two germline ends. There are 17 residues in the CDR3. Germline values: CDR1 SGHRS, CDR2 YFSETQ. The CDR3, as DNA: TGCGCCAGCAGCTTGGATAGTGATACTACGAACACCGGGGAGCTGTTTTTT. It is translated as CASSLDSDTTNTGELFF. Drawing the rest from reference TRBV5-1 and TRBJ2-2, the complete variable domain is KAGVTQTPRYLIKTRGQQVTLSCSPISGHRSVSWYQQTPGQGLQFLFEYFSETQRNKGNFPGRFSGRQFSNSRSEMNVSTLELGDSALYLCASSLDSDTTNTGELFFGEGSRLTVL.

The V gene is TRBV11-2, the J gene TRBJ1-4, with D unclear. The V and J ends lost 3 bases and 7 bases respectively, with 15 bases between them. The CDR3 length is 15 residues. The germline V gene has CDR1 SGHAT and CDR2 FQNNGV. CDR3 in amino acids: CASSFIGPSGEKLFF. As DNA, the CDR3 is TGTGCCAGCAGCTTTATAGGTCCTAGCGGTGAAAAACTGTTTTTT.

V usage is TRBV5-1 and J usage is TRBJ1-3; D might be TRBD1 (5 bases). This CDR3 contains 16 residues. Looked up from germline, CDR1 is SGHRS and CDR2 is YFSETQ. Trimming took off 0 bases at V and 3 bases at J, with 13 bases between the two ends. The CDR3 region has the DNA TGCGCCAGCAGCTTGGTGGGGCCATCTCGTGGAAACACCATATATTTT. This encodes CASSLVGPSRGNTIYF.

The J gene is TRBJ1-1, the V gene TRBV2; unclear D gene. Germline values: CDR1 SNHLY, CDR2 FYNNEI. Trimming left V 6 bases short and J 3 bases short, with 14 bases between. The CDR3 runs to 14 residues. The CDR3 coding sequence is TGTGCCAGCAGCTTTTCGGGTTCTGACACTGAAGCTTTCTTT. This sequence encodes CASSFSGSDTEAFF.

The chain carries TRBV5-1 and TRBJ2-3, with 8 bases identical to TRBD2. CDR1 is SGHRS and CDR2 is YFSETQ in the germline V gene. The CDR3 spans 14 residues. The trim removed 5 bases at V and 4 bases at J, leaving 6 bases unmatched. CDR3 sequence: CASSSGTVADTQYF. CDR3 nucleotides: TGCGCCAGCAGTAGCGGGACGGTTGCAGATACGCAGTATTTT.

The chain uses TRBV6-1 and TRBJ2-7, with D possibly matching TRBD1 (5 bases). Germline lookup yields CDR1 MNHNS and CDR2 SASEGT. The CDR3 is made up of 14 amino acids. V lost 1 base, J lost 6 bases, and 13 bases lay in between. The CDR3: CASSEGARVTEQYF. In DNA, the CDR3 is TGTGCCAGCAGTGAAGGGGCCAGGGTGACCGAGCAGTACTTC.

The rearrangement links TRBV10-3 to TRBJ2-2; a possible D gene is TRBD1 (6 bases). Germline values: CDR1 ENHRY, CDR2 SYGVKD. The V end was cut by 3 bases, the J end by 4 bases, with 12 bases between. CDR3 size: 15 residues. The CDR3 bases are TGTGCCATCAGTGAATCTGGGGGCCTCACCGGGGAGCTGTTTTTT. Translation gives CAISESGGLTGELFF.

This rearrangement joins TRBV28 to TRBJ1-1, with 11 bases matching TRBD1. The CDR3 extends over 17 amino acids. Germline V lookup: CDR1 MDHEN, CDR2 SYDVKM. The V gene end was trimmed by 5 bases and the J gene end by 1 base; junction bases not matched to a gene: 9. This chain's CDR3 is CASSLLAGTGGNTEAFF. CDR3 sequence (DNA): TGTGCCAGCAGTCTACTAGCGGGGACAGGGGGGAACACTGAAGCTTTCTTT.

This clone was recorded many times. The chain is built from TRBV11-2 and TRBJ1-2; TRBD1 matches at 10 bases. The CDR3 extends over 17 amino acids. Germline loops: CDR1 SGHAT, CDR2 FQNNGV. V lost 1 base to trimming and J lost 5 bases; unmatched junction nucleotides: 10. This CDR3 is CASSLGSGTGDRYGYTF. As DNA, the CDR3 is TGTGCCAGCAGCTTAGGATCCGGGACAGGGGATCGGTATGGCTACACCTTC.

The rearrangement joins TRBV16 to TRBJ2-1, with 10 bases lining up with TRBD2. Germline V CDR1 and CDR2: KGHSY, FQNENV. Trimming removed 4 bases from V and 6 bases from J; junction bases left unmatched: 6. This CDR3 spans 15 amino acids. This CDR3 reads CASSPLAGPGNEQFF. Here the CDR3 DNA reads TGTGCCAGCAGCCCACTAGCGGGGCCAGGCAATGAGCAGTTCTTC. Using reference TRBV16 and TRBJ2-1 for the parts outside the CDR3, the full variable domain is GEEVAQTPKHLVRGEGQKAKLYCAPIKGHSYVFWYQQVLKNEFKFLISFQNENVFDETGMPKERFSAKCLPNSPCSLEIQATKLEDSAVYFCASSPLAGPGNEQFFGPGTRLTVL.